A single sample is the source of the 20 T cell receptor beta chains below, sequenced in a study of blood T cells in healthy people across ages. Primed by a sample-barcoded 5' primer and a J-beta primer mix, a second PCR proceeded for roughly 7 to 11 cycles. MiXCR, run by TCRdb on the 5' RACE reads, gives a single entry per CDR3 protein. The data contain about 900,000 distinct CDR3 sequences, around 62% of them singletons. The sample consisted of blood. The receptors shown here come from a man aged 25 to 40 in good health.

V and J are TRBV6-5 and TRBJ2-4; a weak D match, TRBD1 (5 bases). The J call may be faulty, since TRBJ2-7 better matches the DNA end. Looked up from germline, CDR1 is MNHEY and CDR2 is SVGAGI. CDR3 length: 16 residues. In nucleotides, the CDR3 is TGTGCCAGCAGTTACTCGACCGCCCAGGGTGCGGACGAGCAGTACTTC. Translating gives CASSYSTAQGADEQYF.

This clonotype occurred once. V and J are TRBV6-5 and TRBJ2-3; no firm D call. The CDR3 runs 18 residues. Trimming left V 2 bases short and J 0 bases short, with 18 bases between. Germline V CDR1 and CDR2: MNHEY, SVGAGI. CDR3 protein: CASSYVYPLGTSTDTQYF. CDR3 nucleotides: TGTGCCAGCAGTTACGTCTATCCCCTGGGAACTAGCACAGATACGCAGTATTTT.

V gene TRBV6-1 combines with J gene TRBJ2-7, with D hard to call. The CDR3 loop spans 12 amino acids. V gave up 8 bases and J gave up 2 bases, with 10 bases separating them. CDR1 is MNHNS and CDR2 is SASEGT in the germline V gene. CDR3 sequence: CASGANPYEQYF. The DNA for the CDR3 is TGTGCCAGCGGAGCCAACCCCTACGAGCAGTACTTC.

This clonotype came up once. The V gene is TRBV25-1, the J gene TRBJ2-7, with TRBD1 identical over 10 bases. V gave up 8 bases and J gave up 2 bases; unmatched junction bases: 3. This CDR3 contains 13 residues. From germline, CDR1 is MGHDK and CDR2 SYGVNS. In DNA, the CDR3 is TGTGCCAGCCCGGGACAGGGGCCCTACGAGCAGTACTTC. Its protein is CASPGQGPYEQYF.

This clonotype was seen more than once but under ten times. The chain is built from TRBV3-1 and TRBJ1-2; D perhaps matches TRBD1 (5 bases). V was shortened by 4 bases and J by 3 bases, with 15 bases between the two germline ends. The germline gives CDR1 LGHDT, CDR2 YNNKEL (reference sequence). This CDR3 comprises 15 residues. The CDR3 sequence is CASSPVRTGDYGYTF. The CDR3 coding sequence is TGTGCCAGCAGCCCAGTCCGGACGGGGGACTATGGCTACACCTTC.

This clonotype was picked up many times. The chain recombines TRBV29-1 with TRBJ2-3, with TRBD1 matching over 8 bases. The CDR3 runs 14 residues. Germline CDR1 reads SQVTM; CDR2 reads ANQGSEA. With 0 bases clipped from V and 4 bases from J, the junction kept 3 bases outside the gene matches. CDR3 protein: CSVEEQGASDTQYF. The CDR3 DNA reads TGCAGCGTTGAAGAGCAGGGGGCATCAGATACGCAGTATTTT.

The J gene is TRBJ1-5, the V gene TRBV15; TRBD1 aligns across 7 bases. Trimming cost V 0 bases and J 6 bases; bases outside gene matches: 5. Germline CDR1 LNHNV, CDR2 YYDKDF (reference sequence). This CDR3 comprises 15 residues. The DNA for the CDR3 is TGTGCCACCAGCAGAGAAAGGTGGACAGGTCAGCCCCAGCATTTT. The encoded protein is CATSRERWTGQPQHF.

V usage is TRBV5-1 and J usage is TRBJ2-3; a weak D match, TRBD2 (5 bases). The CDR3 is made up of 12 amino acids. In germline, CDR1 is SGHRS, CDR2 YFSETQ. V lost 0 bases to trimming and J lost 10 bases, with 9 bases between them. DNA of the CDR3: TGCGCCAGCAGCTTGGCCGACGGGGCGCAGTATTTT. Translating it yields CASSLADGAQYF.

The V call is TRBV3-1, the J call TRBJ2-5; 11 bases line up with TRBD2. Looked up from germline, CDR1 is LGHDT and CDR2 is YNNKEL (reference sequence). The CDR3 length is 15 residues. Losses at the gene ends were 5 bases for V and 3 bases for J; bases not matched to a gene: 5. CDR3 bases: TGTGCCAGCAGCAGAGGGACTAGCGGAAAAGAGACCCAGTACTTC. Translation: CASSRGTSGKETQYF.

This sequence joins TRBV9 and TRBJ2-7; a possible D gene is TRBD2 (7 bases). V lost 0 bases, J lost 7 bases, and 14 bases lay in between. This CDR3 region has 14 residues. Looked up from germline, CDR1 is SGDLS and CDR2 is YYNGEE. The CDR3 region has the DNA TGTGCCAGCAGCGTAGAGGGGGGGATTGGTGAGCAGTACTTC. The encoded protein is CASSVEGGIGEQYF.

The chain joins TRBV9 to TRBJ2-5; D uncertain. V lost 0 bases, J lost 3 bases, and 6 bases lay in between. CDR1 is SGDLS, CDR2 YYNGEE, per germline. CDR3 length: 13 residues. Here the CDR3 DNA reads TGTGCCAGCAGCGTAGGGATAGAAGAGACCCAGTACTTC. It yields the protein CASSVGIEETQYF. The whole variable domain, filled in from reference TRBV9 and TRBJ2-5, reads DSGVTQTPKHLITATGQRVTLRCSPRSGDLSVYWYQQSLDQGLQFLIQYYNGEERAKGNILERFSAQQFPDLHSELNLSSLELGDSALYFCASSVGIEETQYFGPGTRLLVL.

The CDR3 loop is CASSHGGLAGGTDTQYF. Here the CDR3 DNA reads TGTGCCAGCAGCCACGGGGGACTAGCGGGGGGCACAGATACGCAGTATTTT. The chain recombines TRBV4-2 with TRBJ2-3; 14 bases fit TRBD2. J lost 1 base, V lost 3 bases, and 3 bases had no gene match. In germline, CDR1 is LGHNA, CDR2 YNFKEQ. The CDR3 sequence is 17 residues long.

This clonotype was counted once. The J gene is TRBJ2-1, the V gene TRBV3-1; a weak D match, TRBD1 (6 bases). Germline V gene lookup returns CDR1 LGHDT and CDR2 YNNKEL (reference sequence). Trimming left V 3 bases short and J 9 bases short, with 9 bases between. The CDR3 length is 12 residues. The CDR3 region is CASSQQGIEQFF. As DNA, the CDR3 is TGTGCCAGCAGCCAGCAGGGGATTGAGCAGTTCTTC.

The CDR3 nucleotides read TGTGCCAGCAGCTTATCCGGGGGGCCTCCCAATGAGCAGTTCTTC. This encodes CASSLSGGPPNEQFF. V usage is TRBV7-3 and J usage is TRBJ2-1; possibly TRBD2 for D (7 bases). V shed 2 bases and J shed 6 bases, with 14 bases lying between them. The CDR3 is 15 residues long. Per the germline V gene, CDR1 is SGHTA and CDR2 is FQGTGA.

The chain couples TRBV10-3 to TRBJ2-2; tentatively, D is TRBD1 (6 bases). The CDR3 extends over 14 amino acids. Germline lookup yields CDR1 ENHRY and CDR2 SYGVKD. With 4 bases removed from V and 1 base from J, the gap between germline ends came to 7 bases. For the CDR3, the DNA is TGTGCCATCAGTGGGACAGTGAACACCGGGGAGCTGTTTTTT. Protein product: CAISGTVNTGELFF.

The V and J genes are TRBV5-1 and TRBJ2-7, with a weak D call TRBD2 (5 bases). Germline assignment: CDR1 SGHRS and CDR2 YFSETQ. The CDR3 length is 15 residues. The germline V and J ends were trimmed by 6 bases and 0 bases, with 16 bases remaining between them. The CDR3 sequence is CASTFGVGSSYEQYF. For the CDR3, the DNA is TGCGCCAGCACCTTCGGGGTAGGGAGCTCCTACGAGCAGTACTTC.

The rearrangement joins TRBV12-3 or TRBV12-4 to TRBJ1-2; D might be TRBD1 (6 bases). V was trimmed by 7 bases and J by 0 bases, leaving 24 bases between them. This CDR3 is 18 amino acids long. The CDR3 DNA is TGTGCCAGCACCCTCGAGGCCTCTACAGGGTTCTCTAACTATGGCTACACCTTC. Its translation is CASTLEASTGFSNYGYTF.

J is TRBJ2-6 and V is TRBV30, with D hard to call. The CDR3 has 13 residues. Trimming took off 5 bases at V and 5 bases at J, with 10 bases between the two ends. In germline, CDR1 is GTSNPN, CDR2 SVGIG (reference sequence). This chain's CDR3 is CAWDGERANVLTF. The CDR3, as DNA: TGTGCCTGGGACGGAGAAAGGGCCAACGTCCTGACTTTC.

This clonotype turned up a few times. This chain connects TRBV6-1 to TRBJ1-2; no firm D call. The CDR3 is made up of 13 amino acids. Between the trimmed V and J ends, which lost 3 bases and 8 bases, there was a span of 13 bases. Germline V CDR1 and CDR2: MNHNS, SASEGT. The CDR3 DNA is TGTGCCAGCAGTGACAAGAACGTTGGCGGCTACACCTTC. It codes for CASSDKNVGGYTF.

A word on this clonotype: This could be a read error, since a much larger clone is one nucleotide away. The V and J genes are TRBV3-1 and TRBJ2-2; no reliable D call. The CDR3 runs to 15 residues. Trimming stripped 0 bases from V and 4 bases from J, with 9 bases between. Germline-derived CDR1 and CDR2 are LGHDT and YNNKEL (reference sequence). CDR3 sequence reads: CASSQDASSTGELFF. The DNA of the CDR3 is TGTGCCAGCAGCCAAGACGCGTCGAGCACCGGGGAGCTGTTTTTT.